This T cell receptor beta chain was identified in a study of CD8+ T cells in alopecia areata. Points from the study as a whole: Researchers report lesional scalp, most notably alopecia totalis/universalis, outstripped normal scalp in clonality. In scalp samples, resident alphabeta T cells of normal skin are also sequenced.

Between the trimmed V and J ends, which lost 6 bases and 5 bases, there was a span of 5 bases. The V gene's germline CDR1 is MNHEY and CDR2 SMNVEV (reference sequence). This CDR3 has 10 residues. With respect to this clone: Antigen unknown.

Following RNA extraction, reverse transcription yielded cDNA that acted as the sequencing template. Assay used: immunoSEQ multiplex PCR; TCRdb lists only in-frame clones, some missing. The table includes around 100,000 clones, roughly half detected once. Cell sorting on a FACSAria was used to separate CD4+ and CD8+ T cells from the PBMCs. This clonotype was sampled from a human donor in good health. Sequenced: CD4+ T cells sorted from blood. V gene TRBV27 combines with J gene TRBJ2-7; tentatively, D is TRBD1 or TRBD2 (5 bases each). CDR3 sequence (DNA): TGTGCCAGCAGGGGGGACGAGCAGTACTTC. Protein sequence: CASRGDEQYF.